The rows below give T cell receptor beta chains drawn from one sample of a study of blood T cell repertoires in COVID-19. Assay used: immunoSEQ multiplex PCR; TCRdb lists only in-frame clones, some missing. The sample includes 200,000 to 250,000 clones, about 88% seen only once; the top ten take around 3%. The sample was peripheral blood. These receptors all come from a man in his fifties who had recovered from COVID-19. Both conserved end residues are part of each CDR3. The order of the fields is V gene, CDR3 protein.

TRBV6-5 CASSRTSGAPGELFF
TRBV25-1 CASLPGVGDTQYF
TRBV5-4 CASSLVSGKVGEQYF
TRBV6-2/TRBV6-3 CASSFPRDRNTGELFF
TRBV11-2 CASSSQGITGELFF
TRBV19 CASSPSSYEQYF
TRBV2 CASSERSSGRARDEQFF
TRBV11-2 CASSSETVRFF
TRBV19 CASSANQGNEQYF
TRBV9 CASSVVLRGGYNEQFF
TRBV27 CASRKSGGGWKTQYF
TRBV18 CASSGGYTEAFF
TRBV2 CASSERGFGGANVLTF
TRBV19 CASSDSFEETQYF
TRBV2 CASSEEKGRGSEQYF
TRBV6-5 CATTLQVSGNTIYF
TRBV5-1 CASSPLIRPGSTDTQYF
TRBV30 CAWSPSPGTSGRSYNEQFF
TRBV6-5 CASSLAGWNYGYTF
TRBV7-9 CASSPGGMGFLKGETQYF
TRBV19 CASSIAGGEGNQPQHF
TRBV18 CASSPDRVTGELFF
TRBV18 CASSPTVTRNEQYF
TRBV7-9 CASSLGQGDNSPLHF
TRBV6-5 CASSQLAGGSYEQYF
TRBV27 CASRPTGAMNQPQHF
TRBV6-6 CASSYSSPGLRDEQYF
TRBV30 CAWSPRTWEQYF
TRBV3-1/TRBV3-2 CASSLRGSGVQETQYF
TRBV28 CASSFSGSYNSPLHF
TRBV7-8 CASSLGAGTDTQYF
TRBV28 CASSLPGLVSYEQYF
TRBV7-9 CASSLYRKEGEKLFF
TRBV4-2 CASSQDDSGSRYEQYF
TRBV10-1 CASSENTRDTPYNEQFF
TRBV24-1 CATADTNTGELFF
TRBV28 CASSFSGTGELFF
TRBV18 CASSPAGLNTEAFF
TRBV5-5 CASSLDSTSGFHNEQFF
TRBV2 CASSERGYNEQFF
TRBV15 CATSRAGSGGELFF
TRBV4-2 CASSNGGGYTF
TRBV6-5 CASSYEKTGVKGYTF
TRBV7-9 CASSKLAGADTQYF
TRBV6-5 CASTPVADTQYF
TRBV19 CAATGTGGADEQFF
TRBV19 CASSIAAGQGTKLDEAFF
TRBV28 CASRPGGSKNTEAFF
TRBV29-1 CSVGQGLNTEAFF
TRBV6-5 CASSRGQGVQPQHF
TRBV28 CASSLPSGTGREKLFF
TRBV6-4 CASSTGTENTEAFF
TRBV18 CASSPSQGSANEKLFF
TRBV19 CASSIFGGVFSYEQYF
TRBV18 CASSPEGANEKLFF
TRBV14 CASSPRLAAPSSQYF
TRBV7-9 CASSPRDRVHEQYF
TRBV5-1 CASSPEALYEQYF
TRBV5-4 CASSLRGGIDEQYF